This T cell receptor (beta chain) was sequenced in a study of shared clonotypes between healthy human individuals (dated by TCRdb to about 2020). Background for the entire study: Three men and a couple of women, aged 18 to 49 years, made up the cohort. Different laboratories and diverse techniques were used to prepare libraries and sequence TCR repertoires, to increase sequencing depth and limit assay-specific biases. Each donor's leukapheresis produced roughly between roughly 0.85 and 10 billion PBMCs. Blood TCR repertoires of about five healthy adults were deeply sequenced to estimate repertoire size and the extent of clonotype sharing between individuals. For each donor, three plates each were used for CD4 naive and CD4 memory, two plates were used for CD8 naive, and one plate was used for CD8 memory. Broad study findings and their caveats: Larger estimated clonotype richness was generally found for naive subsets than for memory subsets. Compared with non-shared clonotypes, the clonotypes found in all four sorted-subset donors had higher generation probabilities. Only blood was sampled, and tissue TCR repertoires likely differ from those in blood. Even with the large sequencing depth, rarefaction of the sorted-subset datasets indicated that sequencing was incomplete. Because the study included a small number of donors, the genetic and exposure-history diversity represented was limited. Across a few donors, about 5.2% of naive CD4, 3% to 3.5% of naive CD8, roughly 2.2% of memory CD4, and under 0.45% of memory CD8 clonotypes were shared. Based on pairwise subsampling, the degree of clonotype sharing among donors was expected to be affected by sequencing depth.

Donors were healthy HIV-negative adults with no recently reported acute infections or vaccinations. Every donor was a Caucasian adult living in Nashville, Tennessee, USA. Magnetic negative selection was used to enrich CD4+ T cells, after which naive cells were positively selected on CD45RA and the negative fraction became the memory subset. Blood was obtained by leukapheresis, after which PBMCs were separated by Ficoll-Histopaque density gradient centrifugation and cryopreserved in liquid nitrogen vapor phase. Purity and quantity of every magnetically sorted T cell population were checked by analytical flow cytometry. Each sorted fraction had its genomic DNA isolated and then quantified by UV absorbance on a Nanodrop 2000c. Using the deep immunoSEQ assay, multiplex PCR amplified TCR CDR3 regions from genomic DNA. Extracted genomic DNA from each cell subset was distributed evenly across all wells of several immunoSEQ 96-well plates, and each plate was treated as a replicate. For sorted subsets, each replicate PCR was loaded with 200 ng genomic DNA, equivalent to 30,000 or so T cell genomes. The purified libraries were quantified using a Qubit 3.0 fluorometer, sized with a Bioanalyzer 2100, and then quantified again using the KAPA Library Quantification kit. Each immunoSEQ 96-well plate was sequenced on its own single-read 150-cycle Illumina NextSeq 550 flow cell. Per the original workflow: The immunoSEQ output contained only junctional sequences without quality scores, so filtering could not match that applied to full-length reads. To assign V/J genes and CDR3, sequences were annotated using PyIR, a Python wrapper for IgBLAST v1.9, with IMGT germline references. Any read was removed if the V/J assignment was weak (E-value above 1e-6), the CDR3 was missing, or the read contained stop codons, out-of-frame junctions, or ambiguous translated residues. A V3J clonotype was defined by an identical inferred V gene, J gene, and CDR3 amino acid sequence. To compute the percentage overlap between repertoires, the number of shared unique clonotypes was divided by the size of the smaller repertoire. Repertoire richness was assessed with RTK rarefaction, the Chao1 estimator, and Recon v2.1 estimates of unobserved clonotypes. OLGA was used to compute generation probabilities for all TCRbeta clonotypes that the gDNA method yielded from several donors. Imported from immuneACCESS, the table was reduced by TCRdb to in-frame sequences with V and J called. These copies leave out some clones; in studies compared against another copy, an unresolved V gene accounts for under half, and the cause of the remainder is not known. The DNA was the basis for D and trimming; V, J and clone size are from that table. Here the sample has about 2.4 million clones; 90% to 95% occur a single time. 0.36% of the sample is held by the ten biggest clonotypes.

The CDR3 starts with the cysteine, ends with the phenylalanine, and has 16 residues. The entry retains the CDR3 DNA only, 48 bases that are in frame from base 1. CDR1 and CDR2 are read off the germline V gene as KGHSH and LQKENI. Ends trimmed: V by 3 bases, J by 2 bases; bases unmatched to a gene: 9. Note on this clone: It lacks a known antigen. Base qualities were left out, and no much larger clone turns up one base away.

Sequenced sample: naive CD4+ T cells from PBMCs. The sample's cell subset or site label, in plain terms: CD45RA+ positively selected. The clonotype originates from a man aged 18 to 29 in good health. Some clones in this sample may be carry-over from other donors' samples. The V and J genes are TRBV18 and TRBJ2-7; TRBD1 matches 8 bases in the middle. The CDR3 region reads CASSPDQGALTYEQYF. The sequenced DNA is TGTGCCAGCTCACCCGACCAGGGGGCGCTAACCTACGAGCAGTACTTC.